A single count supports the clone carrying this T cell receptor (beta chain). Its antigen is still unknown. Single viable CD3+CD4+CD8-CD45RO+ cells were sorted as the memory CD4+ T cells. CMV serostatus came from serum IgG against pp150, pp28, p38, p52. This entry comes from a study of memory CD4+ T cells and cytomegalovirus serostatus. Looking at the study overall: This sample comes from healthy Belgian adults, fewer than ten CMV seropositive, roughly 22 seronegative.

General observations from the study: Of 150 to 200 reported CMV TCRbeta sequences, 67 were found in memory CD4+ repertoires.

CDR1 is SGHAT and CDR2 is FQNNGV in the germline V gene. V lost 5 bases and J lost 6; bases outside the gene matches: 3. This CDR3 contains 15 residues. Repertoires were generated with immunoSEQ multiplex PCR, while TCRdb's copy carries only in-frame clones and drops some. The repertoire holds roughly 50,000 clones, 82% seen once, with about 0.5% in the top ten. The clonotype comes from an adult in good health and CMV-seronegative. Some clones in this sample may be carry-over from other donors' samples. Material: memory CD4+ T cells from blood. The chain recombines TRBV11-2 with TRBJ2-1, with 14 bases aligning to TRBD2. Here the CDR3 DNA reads TGTGCCAGCAGCAGACTAGCGGGAGGGGGCAATGAGCAGTTCTTC. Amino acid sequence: CASSRLAGGGNEQFF.